The 27 T cell receptor beta chains given below trace back to one sample, sequenced in a study of cytomegalovirus exposure and HLA in healthy donors. The PCR was carried out with 60 Vbeta primers and 13 Jbeta primers. Clones were read by immunoSEQ multiplex PCR, and TCRdb kept only the in-frame ones, dropping some. The sample yields 170,000 or so clones, roughly three quarters seen once. The sequenced sample consisted of PBMCs. These receptors were obtained from a woman between 45 and 60 years old in good health and CMV-seropositive.

This sequence joins TRBV5-1 and TRBJ2-7; tentatively, D is TRBD1 (6 bases). The germline V gene has CDR1 SGHRS and CDR2 YFSETQ. V was clipped by 4 bases and J by 4 bases, with 15 bases between them. This CDR3 spans 14 amino acids. CDR3 region: CASSENSGVYEQYF. In nucleotides, the CDR3 is TGCGCCAGCAGCGAAAATTCAGGGGTTTACGAGCAGTACTTC.

This chain connects TRBV19 to TRBJ2-7; 9 nucleotides line up with TRBD1. The CDR3 sequence is 17 residues long. CDR1 and CDR2 (germline): LNHDA, SQIVND (reference sequence). With 4 bases clipped from V and 6 bases from J, the junction kept 16 bases outside the gene matches. The CDR3 DNA reads as TGTGCCAGTAGTACCCCTACGGACAGGGGAGCGTCCGGCGAGCAGTACTTC. It specifies CASSTPTDRGASGEQYF.

The chain couples TRBV5-6 to TRBJ1-3; 11 nucleotides line up with TRBD1. Looked up from germline, CDR1 is SGHDT and CDR2 is YYEEEE. The V segment lost 7 bases and the J segment 2 bases; nucleotides outside the gene matches: 5. The CDR3 runs to 15 residues. This CDR3 is CASVMGQGAGNTIYF. As DNA, the CDR3 is TGTGCCAGCGTGATGGGACAGGGGGCTGGAAACACCATATATTTT.

CDR3 DNA: TGTGCCAGCAGCGTAAGCAGGCTCCGGGATCCTGGAAACACCATATATTTT. Translation gives CASSVSRLRDPGNTIYF. The rearrangement uses TRBV9 and TRBJ1-3, with unresolved D. This CDR3 comprises 17 residues. Between the trimmed V and J ends, which lost 1 base and 2 bases, there was a span of 16 bases. CDR1 and CDR2 (germline): SGDLS, YYNGEE.

This clone has only a few counts. The chain couples TRBV5-4 to TRBJ1-1; D is perhaps TRBD1 (5 bases). This CDR3 spans 15 amino acids. Germline lookup yields CDR1 SGHNT and CDR2 YYREEE (reference sequence). V was shortened by 0 bases and J by 2 bases, with 11 bases between the two germline ends. CDR3 region: CASSLAGVPNTEAFF. CDR3 DNA: TGTGCCAGCAGCTTGGCGGGGGTCCCTAACACTGAAGCTTTCTTT. The entire variable domain, with the rest obtained from reference TRBV5-4 and TRBJ1-1, is as follows: ETGVTQSPTHLIKTRGQQVTLRCSSQSGHNTVSWYQQALGQGPQFIFQYYREEENGRGNFPPRFSGLQFPNYSSELNVNALELDDSALYLCASSLAGVPNTEAFFGQGTRLTVV.

A few counts support this clone. The gene calls are TRBV29-1 and TRBJ2-2; 7 nucleotides align to TRBD1. J was trimmed by 4 bases and V by 5 bases; bases with no gene match: 10. This CDR3 comprises 15 residues. CDR1 SQVTM and CDR2 ANQGSEA come from the germline V gene. This CDR3 is CSVQLRGRGTGELFF. As DNA, the CDR3 is TGCAGCGTTCAGTTGAGGGGGCGAGGCACCGGGGAGCTGTTTTTT.

This clone has just a few counts. V gene TRBV7-3 combines with J gene TRBJ2-7; D not certain. The CDR3 sequence is 13 residues long. Germline CDR1 reads SGHTA; CDR2 reads FQGTGA. V lost 0 bases and J lost 5, with 8 bases in between. The CDR3 reads CASSLTRLDEQYF. The CDR3 nucleotides read TGTGCCAGCAGCTTAACGAGACTGGACGAGCAGTACTTC.

The gene calls are TRBV11-1 and TRBJ1-1; 8 nucleotides line up with TRBD1. The CDR3 covers 15 residues. CDR1 is SGHAT, CDR2 FQDESV, per germline (reference sequence). The V gene end was trimmed by 1 base and the J gene end by 7 bases; junction bases not matched to a gene: 8. CDR3 in DNA: TGTGCCAGCAGCTTAGAAGGGACAGGTTGGGGTGAAGCTTTCTTT. It yields the protein CASSLEGTGWGEAFF.

The V gene is TRBV5-1, the J gene TRBJ2-5, with TRBD1 matching 7 bases. The CDR3 extends over 15 amino acids. After removal of 4 bases from V and 2 bases from J, the junction contained 8 bases not matched to a gene. CDR1 SGHRS and CDR2 YFSETQ come from the germline V gene. CDR3 DNA sequence: TGCGCCAGCAGCCCCGACAGGGTTGGGCAAGAGACCCAGTACTTC. Amino acids: CASSPDRVGQETQYF.

The chain links TRBV5-1 to TRBJ2-2; 9 bases line up with TRBD1. CDR3 length: 15 residues. CDR1 SGHRS and CDR2 YFSETQ come from the germline V gene. V lost 4 bases and J lost 6; bases outside the gene matches: 7. The CDR3 nucleotides read TGCGCCAGCAGCCCCCCGGGACAGGGTCCCGGGGAGCTGTTTTTT. Translation gives CASSPPGQGPGELFF.

The chain combines TRBV5-1 with TRBJ2-2, with 9 bases matching TRBD2. The CDR3 loop spans 15 amino acids. CDR1 is SGHRS and CDR2 is YFSETQ in the germline V gene. V lost 4 bases and J lost 5; bases outside the gene matches: 6. CDR3 DNA: TGCGCCAGCAGCGCCGGGACTAGCTTTACCGGGGAGCTGTTTTTT. Encoded protein: CASSAGTSFTGELFF. Using reference TRBV5-1 and TRBJ2-2 for the parts outside the CDR3, the full variable domain is KAGVTQTPRYLIKTRGQQVTLSCSPISGHRSVSWYQQTPGQGLQFLFEYFSETQRNKGNFPGRFSGRQFSNSRSEMNVSTLELGDSALYLCASSAGTSFTGELFFGEGSRLTVL.

The chain couples TRBV6-1 to TRBJ1-2; D not resolved. Germline CDR1 MNHNS, CDR2 SASEGT. V dropped 7 bases and J dropped 4 bases, with 13 bases sitting between them. The CDR3 spans 13 residues. The CDR3 nucleotides read TGTGCCAGCACCCTCCCTTCGAGCTATGGCTACACCTTC. This encodes CASTLPSSYGYTF.

V and J are TRBV5-1 and TRBJ1-1; 9 bases agree with TRBD1. The V gene's germline CDR1 is SGHRS and CDR2 YFSETQ. V lost 4 bases to trimming and J lost 1 base; unmatched junction nucleotides: 8. The CDR3 extends over 16 amino acids. The CDR3 protein is CASSLQGARRNTEAFF. The CDR3 coding sequence is TGCGCCAGCAGCCTACAGGGGGCGCGGAGGAACACTGAAGCTTTCTTT.

The V and J genes are TRBV5-1 and TRBJ2-3, with a tentative D call TRBD2 (7 bases). V dropped 6 bases and J dropped 4 bases, with 18 bases sitting between them. CDR1 SGHRS and CDR2 YFSETQ come from the germline V gene. There are 15 residues in the CDR3. CDR3 in DNA: TGCGCCAGCACCGTGGGCGGGGGCATCCCAGATACGCAGTATTTT. Translation gives CASTVGGGIPDTQYF.

The chain employs TRBV4-1 and TRBJ1-2, with 10 positions matching TRBD1. Per the germline V gene, CDR1 is MGHRA and CDR2 is YSYEKL. The length of the CDR3 is 16 residues. The V and J ends lost 1 base and 6 bases, in that order; junction bases with no gene match: 8. The CDR3 region is CASSQVEWDRGHGYTF. CDR3 nucleotide sequence: TGCGCCAGCAGCCAAGTAGAGTGGGACAGGGGACATGGCTACACCTTC.

This clone was seen a single time. The chain couples TRBV27 to TRBJ1-2; D gene unclear. Germline lookup yields CDR1 MNHEY and CDR2 SMNVEV (reference sequence). Trimming removed 5 bases at V and 2 bases at J, with 18 bases between. The CDR3 extends over 16 amino acids. Written as DNA, the CDR3 is TGTGCCAGCAGTCAGGACTGGGCCGGAGCGAACTATGGCTACACCTTC. Its translation is CASSQDWAGANYGYTF.

V is TRBV11-2 and J is TRBJ2-2; unclear D gene. Germline V gives CDR1 SGHAT, CDR2 FQNNGV. V lost 5 bases and J lost 3, with 10 bases in between. This CDR3 has 14 residues. CDR3 region: CASSLDSYTGELFF. The CDR3 DNA reads TGTGCCAGCAGCCTTGATAGCTACACCGGGGAGCTGTTTTTT.

The chain links TRBV2 to TRBJ2-3; 8 nucleotides line up with TRBD2. The CDR3 consists of 17 residues. With V trimmed by 1 base and J by 2 bases, 8 bases remained unmatched. Per the germline V gene, CDR1 is SNHLY and CDR2 is FYNNEI. CDR3 amino acids: CASSEGGSGGFTDTQYF. The DNA for the CDR3 is TGTGCCAGCAGTGAAGGAGGAAGCGGGGGCTTCACAGATACGCAGTATTTT. Drawing the rest from reference TRBV2 and TRBJ2-3, the complete variable domain is EPEVTQTPSHQVTQMGQEVILRCVPISNHLYFYWYRQILGQKVEFLVSFYNNEISEKSEIFDDQFSVERPDGSNFTLKIRSTKLEDSAMYFCASSEGGSGGFTDTQYFGPGTRLTVL.

This sequence joins TRBV5-4 and TRBJ1-4; no reliable D call. CDR3 size: 15 residues. The V end lost 4 bases, the J end lost 8 bases, and 18 bases lay between the germline ends. Looked up from germline, CDR1 is SGHNT and CDR2 is YYREEE (reference sequence). The chain's CDR3 is CASSPGAGKEEKLFF. CDR3 DNA sequence: TGTGCCAGCAGCCCAGGTGCCGGGAAAGAAGAAAAACTGTTTTTT.

V and J are TRBV30 and TRBJ2-2; TRBD2 aligns across 8 bases. This CDR3 is built from 16 residues. Germline assignment: CDR1 GTSNPN and CDR2 SVGIG (reference sequence). V shed 1 base and J 0 bases; nucleotides not matched to a gene: 4. CDR3 bases: TGTGCCTGGAGTGGACGGGGGGGCGCGAACACCGGGGAGCTGTTTTTT. Protein sequence: CAWSGRGGANTGELFF. Variable domain in full (rest from reference TRBV30 and TRBJ2-2): SQTIHQWPATLVQPVGSPLSLECTVEGTSNPNLYWYRQAAGRGLQLLFYSVGIGQISSEVPQNLSASRPQDRQFILSSKKLLLSDSGFYLCAWSGRGGANTGELFFGEGSRLTVL.

This clone showed up just a few times. The same CDR3 is also encoded by other DNA sequences in this sample. The chain recombines TRBV9 with TRBJ2-1; D is perhaps TRBD2 (5 bases). Germline V lookup: CDR1 SGDLS, CDR2 YYNGEE. Trimming removed 0 bases from V and 7 bases from J, with 14 bases in between. This CDR3 comprises 15 residues. The DNA for the CDR3 is TGTGCCAGCAGCGTAGACGGGGTGGACGGGAATGAGCAGTTCTTC. Protein product: CASSVDGVDGNEQFF.

The V call is TRBV27, the J call TRBJ1-4; a possible D gene is TRBD1 (5 bases). The CDR3 spans 15 residues. Germline CDR1 reads MNHEY; CDR2 reads SMNVEV (reference sequence). Trimming took 3 bases from V and 0 from J, leaving 8 bases between them. The CDR3 bases are TGTGCCAGCAGTTTCGGGGGGACAACTAATGAAAAACTGTTTTTT. It specifies CASSFGGTTNEKLFF.

The chain links TRBV7-8 to TRBJ1-1, with 10 bases fitting TRBD1. CDR1 and CDR2 (germline): SGHVS, FQNEAQ. CDR3 length: 16 amino acids. The J segment lost 4 bases and the V segment lost 4 bases, leaving 9 bases of the junction unmatched. The CDR3 region is CASSSPGTGVSTEAFF. The CDR3 DNA reads as TGTGCCAGCAGCTCCCCCGGGACAGGGGTGAGCACTGAAGCTTTCTTT.

V usage is TRBV5-1 and J usage is TRBJ1-3; a possible D gene is TRBD1 (5 bases). The germline V gene has CDR1 SGHRS and CDR2 YFSETQ. This CDR3 is 13 amino acids long. V was clipped by 3 bases and J by 8 bases, with 12 bases between them. The CDR3 here is CASSSQGRDTIYF. The DNA for the CDR3 is TGCGCCAGCAGCTCCCAGGGAAGAGACACCATATATTTT.

The rearrangement uses TRBV5-6 and TRBJ2-1, with a weak D call TRBD2 (5 bases). The germline CDR1 and CDR2 sequences are SGHDT and YYEEEE. Trimming removed 0 bases from V and 7 bases from J, with 17 bases in between. The CDR3 length is 16 residues. In DNA form, the CDR3 reads TGTGCCAGCAGCTTGGGTGTTCTAGCTGGAAGGAATGAGCAGTTCTTC. The encoded protein is CASSLGVLAGRNEQFF.

The chain carries TRBV4-2 and TRBJ2-3; 7 nucleotides line up with TRBD1. CDR1 is LGHNA, CDR2 YNFKEQ, per germline. The CDR3 consists of 16 residues. The J segment lost 0 bases and the V segment lost 1 base, leaving 4 bases of the junction unmatched. Written as DNA, the CDR3 is TGTGCCAGCAGCCAAGGAACAGGGGTAAGCACAGATACGCAGTATTTT. This translates into CASSQGTGVSTDTQYF.

This chain uses TRBV5-4 with TRBJ2-1, with a weak D call TRBD1 (5 bases). Trimming pared 0 bases from V and 0 bases from J, leaving 10 bases between. CDR3 length: 16 amino acids. Germline values: CDR1 SGHNT, CDR2 YYREEE (reference sequence). This CDR3 reads CASSLEQANSYNEQFF. The CDR3 DNA reads as TGTGCCAGCAGCTTGGAACAGGCTAACTCCTACAATGAGCAGTTCTTC. Variable domain in full (rest from reference TRBV5-4 and TRBJ2-1): ETGVTQSPTHLIKTRGQQVTLRCSSQSGHNTVSWYQQALGQGPQFIFQYYREEENGRGNFPPRFSGLQFPNYSSELNVNALELDDSALYLCASSLEQANSYNEQFFGPGTRLTVL.